This T cell receptor beta chain appears in the sequencing data of a study of shared clonotypes between healthy human individuals. Study-wide results and caveats: Incomplete sequencing of sorted subsets was indicated by rarefaction despite large depth.

The data were produced by immunoSEQ multiplex PCR, yet TCRdb's version contains in-frame clones alone and is incomplete. The sample shows about 2 million clones, 85% to 95% of them seen only once. Notes on this clone: The antigen is undetermined.

The CDR3 has 13 amino acids. V gave up 5 bases and J gave up 2 bases, with 9 bases separating them. CDR1 and CDR2 (germline): WNHNN, SYGVQD (reference sequence). The source material was naive CD4+ T cells sorted from blood. Sample subset: CD45RA+ positively selected. This chain links TRBV10-1 with TRBJ1-1; tentative D call: TRBD1 (6 bases). This receptor was taken from a man aged 18-30 years in good health. CDR3 sequence: CASSKDRNTEAFF. Written as DNA, the CDR3 is TGCGCCAGCAGTAAGGACAGAAACACTGAAGCTTTCTTT.